This is a list of T cell receptor beta chains from one sample in a study of pediatric ulcerative colitis. Using immunoSEQ multiplex PCR, the repertoire was profiled, and TCRdb retains in-frame clones only, with some absent. The sample includes about 15,000 clones, around 89% seen only once; the top ten take roughly 0.9%. Material: blood. These receptors were collected from a boy between 10 and 17 years old with moderate ulcerative colitis. Both conserved end residues are part of each CDR3. D genes are given only for firm matches.

d_call	v_call	j_call	cdr3_aa
NA	TRBV6-5	TRBJ2-7	CASSYLSWGGREQYF
TRBD2	TRBV6-5	TRBJ2-3	CASSGPGRVGDTQYF
NA	TRBV18	TRBJ2-5	CASSPMSTYQETQYF
NA	TRBV5-1	TRBJ1-3	CASSSPGHSGNTIYF
NA	TRBV9	TRBJ1-2	CASSVDPGSNYGYTF
NA	TRBV5-1	TRBJ2-1	CASSLSGTPSYNEQFF
TRBD1	TRBV7-9	TRBJ1-5	CASSTDRPSNQPQHF
NA	TRBV30	TRBJ2-7	CAWGLWYEQYF
NA	TRBV19	TRBJ2-3	CATSYTDTQYF
NA	TRBV19	TRBJ2-3	CASSIDLEGDVTDTQYF
TRBD1	TRBV5-1	TRBJ2-7	CASSRQGTPYEQYF
TRBD1	TRBV5-1	TRBJ2-2	CASNDRGSGTGELFF
TRBD1	TRBV2	TRBJ2-7	CASRGPQGAHEQYF
NA	TRBV11-2	TRBJ2-7	CASSLGQGSYHEQYF
TRBD1	TRBV7-6	TRBJ1-2	CASSWGQGGLYGYTF
NA	TRBV7-9	TRBJ2-7	CASSLVLGDEQYF
TRBD1	TRBV28	TRBJ1-6	CASSLPGQGVPMGNSPLHF
TRBD2	TRBV28	TRBJ2-7	CASSSLAVLYEQYF
NA	TRBV18	TRBJ2-1	CASSPVSAGSNNEQFF
NA	TRBV6-5	TRBJ2-7	CASSQRTLGEQYF
NA	TRBV7-3	TRBJ2-3	CASSRAREDTQYF
NA	TRBV11-3	TRBJ2-5	CASSLPGIHNEQYF
TRBD2	TRBV10-2	TRBJ2-7	CASSPFSGRADRYEQYF
NA	TRBV4-3	TRBJ1-3	CASSQDREGPSGNTIYF
TRBD2	TRBV7-9	TRBJ2-7	CASTATPSGPNYEQYF